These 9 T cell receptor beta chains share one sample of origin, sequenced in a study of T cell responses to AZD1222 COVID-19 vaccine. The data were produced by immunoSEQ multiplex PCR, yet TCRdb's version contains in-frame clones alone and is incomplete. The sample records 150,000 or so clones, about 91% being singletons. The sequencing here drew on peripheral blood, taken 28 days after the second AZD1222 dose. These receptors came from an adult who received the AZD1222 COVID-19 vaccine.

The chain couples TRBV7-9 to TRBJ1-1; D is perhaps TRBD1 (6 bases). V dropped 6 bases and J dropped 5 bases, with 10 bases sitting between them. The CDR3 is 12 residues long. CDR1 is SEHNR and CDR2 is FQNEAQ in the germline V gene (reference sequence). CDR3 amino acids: CASRDQGTEAFF. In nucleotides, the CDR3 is TGTGCCAGCAGGGATCAGGGGACTGAAGCTTTCTTT.

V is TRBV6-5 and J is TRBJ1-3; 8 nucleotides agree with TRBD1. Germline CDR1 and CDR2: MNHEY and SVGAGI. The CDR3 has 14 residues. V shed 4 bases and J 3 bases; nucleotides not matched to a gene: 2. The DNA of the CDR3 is TGTGCCAGCAGTTTGACAGGGGATGGAAACACCATATATTTT. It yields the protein CASSLTGDGNTIYF.

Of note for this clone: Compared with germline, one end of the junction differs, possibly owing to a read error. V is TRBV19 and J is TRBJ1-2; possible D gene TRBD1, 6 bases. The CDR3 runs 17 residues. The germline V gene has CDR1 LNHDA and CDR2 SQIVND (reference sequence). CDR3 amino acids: CASSITFWAGDNYGYTF. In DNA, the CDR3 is TGTGCCAGTAGTATCACTTTCTGGGCAGGGGATAACTATGGCTACACTTTC.

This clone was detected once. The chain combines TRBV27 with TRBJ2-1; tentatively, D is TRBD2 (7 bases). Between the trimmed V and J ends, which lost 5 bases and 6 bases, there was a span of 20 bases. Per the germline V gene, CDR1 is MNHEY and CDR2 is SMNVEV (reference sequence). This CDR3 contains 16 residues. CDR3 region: CASSPTRGGGTNEQFF. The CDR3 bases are TGTGCCAGCAGTCCGACTAGAGGGGGGGGTACCAATGAGCAGTTCTTC.

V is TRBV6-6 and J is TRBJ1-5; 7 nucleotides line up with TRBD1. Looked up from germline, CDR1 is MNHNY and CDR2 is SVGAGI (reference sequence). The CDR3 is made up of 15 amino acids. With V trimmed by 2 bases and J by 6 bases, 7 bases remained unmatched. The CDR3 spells CASSYGIQGGQPQHF. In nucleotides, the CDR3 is TGTGCCAGCAGTTACGGGATCCAGGGGGGTCAGCCCCAGCATTTT.

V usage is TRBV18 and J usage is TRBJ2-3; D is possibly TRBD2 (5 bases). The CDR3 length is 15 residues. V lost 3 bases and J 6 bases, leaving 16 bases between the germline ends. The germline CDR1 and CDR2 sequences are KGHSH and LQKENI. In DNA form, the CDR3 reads TGTGCCAGCTCACCCGGGGTCCTAGTGGCGGATACGCAGTATTTT. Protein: CASSPGVLVADTQYF.

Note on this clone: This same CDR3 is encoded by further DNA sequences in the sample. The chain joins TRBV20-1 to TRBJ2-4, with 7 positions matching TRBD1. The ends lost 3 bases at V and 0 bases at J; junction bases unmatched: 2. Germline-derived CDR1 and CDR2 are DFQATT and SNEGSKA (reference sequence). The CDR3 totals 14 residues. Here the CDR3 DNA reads TGCAGTGCTAGTACAGGGGTAGCCAAAAACATTCAGTACTTC. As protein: CSASTGVAKNIQYF.

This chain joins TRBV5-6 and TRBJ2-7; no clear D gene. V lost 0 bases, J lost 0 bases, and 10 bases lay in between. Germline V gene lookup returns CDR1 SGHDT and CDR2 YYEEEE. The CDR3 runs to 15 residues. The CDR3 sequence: CASSLGGSSSYEQYF. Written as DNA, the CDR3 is TGTGCCAGCAGCTTGGGTGGTTCGAGCTCCTACGAGCAGTACTTC.

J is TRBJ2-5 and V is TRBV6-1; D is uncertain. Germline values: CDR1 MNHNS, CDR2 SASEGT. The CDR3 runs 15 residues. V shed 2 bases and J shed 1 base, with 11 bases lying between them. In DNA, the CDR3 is TGTGCCAGCAGTGAAAGGCTCGTTGGCCAAGAGACCCAGTACTTC. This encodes CASSERLVGQETQYF.